The TCR beta chain described here comes from a study of CD8 T cells in Susac syndrome. Reverse transcription of roughly 0.45 to 1 ug RNA used random hexamers. Amplification of TCR beta CDR3 spanned 54 Vbeta and 13 Jbeta via immunoSEQ multiplex PCR. Each CDR3 protein gets one entry after TCRdb re-called the immunoSEQ multiplex PCR reads with MiXCR. The sample includes 250,000 or so distinct CDR3 sequences, 93% of them seen just once. The ends were cut back, 0 bases at V and 9 bases at J, with 15 bases in the middle. Germline lookup yields CDR1 SQVTM and CDR2 ANQGSEA. The CDR3 has 14 residues. With regard to this clonotype: What it recognizes is unknown.

The study's findings and limits: As acknowledged by the study, its TCR sequencing and HLA analysis included a relatively small number of individuals.

The chain joins TRBV29-1 to TRBJ2-1; perhaps TRBD1 as D (5 bases). Sequencing used CD4+ T cells from PBMCs. This clonotype originated in a human donor with multiple sclerosis. CDR3 loop: CSVEETGALGEQFF. The CDR3 DNA sequence: TGCAGCGTTGAAGAAACAGGTGCTCTAGGTGAGCAGTTCTTC.